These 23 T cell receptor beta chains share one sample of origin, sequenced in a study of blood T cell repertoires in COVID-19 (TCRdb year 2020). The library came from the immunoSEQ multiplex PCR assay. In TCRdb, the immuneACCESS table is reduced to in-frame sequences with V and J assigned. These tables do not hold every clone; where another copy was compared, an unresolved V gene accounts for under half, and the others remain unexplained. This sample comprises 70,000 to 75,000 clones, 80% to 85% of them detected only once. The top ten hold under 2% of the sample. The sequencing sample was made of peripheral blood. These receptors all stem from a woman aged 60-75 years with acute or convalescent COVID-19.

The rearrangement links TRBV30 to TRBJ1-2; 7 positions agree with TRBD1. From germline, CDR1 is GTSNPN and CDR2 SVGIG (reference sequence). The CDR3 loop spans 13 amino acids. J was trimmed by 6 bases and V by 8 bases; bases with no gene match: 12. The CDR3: CAQTQGTGNGYTF. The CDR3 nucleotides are TGTGCCCAGACACAGGGGACCGGCAATGGCTACACCTTC.

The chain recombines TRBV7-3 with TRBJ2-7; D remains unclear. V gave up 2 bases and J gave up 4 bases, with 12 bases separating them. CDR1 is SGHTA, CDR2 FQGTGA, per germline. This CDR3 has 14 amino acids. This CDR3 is CASSLQGGGYEQYF. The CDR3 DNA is TGTGCCAGCAGCTTACAAGGCGGTGGGTACGAGCAGTACTTC.

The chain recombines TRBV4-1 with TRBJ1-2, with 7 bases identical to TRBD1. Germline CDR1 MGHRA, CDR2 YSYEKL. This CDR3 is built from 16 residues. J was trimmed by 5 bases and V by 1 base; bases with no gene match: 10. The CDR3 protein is CASSQVSTGDRYGYTF. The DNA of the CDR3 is TGCGCCAGCAGCCAAGTTTCTACAGGGGATAGGTATGGCTACACCTTC.

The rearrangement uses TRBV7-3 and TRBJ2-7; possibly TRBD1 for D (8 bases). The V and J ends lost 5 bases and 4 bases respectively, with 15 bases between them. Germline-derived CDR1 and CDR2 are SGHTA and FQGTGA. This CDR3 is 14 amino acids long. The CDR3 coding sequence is TGTGCCAGCAGCCTCACAGGGGGGGATTACGAGCAGTACTTC. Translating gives CASSLTGGDYEQYF.

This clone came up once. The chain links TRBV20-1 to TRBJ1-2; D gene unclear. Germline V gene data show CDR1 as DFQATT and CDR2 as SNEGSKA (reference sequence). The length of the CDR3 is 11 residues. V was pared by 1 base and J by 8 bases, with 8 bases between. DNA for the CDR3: TGCAGTGCTAGAGTATTCGGGGGCTACACCTTC. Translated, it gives CSARVFGGYTF.

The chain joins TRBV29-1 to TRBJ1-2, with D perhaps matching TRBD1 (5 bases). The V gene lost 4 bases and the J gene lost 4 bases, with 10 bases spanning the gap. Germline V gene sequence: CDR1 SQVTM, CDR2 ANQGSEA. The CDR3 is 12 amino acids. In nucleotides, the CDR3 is TGCAGCGTTGGCGGGGGTTCCTATGGCTACACCTTC. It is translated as CSVGGGSYGYTF.

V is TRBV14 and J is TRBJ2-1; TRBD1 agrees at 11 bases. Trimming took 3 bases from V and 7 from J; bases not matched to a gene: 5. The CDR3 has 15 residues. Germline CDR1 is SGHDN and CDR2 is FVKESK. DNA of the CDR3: TGTGCCAGCAGCCAGGACAGGGGGCGTTTTAATGAGCAGTTCTTC. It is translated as CASSQDRGRFNEQFF. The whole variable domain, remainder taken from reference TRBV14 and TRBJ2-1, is EAGVTQFPSHSVIEKGQTVTLRCDPISGHDNLYWYRRVMGKEIKFLLHFVKESKQDESGMPNNRFLAERTGGTYSTLKVQPAELEDSGVYFCASSQDRGRFNEQFFGPGTRLTVL.

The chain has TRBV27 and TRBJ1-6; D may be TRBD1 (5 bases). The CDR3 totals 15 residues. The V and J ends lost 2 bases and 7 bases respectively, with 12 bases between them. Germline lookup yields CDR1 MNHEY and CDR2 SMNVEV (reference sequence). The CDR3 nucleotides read TGTGCCAGCAGTTTACTGGGGGGAGAGAATTCACCCCTCCACTTT. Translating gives CASSLLGGENSPLHF.

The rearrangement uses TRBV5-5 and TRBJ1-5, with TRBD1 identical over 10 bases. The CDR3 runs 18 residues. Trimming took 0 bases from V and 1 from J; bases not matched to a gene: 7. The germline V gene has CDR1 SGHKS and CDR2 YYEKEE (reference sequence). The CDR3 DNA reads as TGTGCCAGCAGCTTGGGGGACAGGGGCTTTCGGAGCAATCAGCCCCAGCATTTT. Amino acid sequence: CASSLGDRGFRSNQPQHF.

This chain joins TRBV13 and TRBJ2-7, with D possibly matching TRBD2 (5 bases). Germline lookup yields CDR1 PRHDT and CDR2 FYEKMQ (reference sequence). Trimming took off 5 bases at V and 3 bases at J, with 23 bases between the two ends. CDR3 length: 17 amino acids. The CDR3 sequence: CASSPSIGRGKDYEQYF. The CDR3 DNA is TGTGCCAGCAGCCCTTCTATTGGGAGAGGAAAGGACTACGAGCAGTACTTC.

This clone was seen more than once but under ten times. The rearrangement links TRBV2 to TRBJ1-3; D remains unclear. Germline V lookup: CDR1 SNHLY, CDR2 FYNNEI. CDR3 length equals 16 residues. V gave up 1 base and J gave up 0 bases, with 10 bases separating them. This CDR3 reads CASSEGRANSGNTIYF. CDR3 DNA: TGTGCCAGCAGTGAAGGGAGGGCTAACTCTGGAAACACCATATATTTT.

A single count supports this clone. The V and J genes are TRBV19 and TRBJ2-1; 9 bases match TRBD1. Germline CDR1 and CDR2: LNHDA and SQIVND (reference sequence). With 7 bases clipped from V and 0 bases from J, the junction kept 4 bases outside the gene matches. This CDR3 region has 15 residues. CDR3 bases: TGTGCCAGTACCACGACAGGGGGCTCCTACAATGAGCAGTTCTTC. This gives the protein CASTTTGGSYNEQFF.

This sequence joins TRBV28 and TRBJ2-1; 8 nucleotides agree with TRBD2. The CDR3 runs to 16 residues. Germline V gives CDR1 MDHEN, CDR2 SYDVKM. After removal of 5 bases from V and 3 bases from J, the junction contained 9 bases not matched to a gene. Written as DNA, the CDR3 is TGTGCCAGCAGTGGCGCCGGGGGGGGCTTCTACAATGAGCAGTTCTTC. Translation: CASSGAGGGFYNEQFF.

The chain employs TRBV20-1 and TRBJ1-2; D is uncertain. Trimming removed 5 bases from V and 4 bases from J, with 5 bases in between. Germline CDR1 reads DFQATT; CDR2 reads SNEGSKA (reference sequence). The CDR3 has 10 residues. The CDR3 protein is CSAYSYGYTF. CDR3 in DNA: TGCAGTGCTTATTCCTATGGCTACACCTTC.

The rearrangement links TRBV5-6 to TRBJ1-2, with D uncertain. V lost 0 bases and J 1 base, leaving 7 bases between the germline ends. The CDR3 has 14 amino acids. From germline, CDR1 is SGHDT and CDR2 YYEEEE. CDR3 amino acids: CASSLGQVNYGYTF. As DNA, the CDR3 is TGTGCCAGCAGCTTGGGACAAGTTAACTATGGCTACACCTTC.

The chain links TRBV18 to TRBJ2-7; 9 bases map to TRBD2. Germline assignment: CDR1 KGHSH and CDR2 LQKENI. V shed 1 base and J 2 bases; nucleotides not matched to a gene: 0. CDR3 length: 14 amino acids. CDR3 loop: CASSPLAGAYEQYF. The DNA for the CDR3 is TGTGCCAGCTCACCACTAGCGGGGGCCTACGAGCAGTACTTC.

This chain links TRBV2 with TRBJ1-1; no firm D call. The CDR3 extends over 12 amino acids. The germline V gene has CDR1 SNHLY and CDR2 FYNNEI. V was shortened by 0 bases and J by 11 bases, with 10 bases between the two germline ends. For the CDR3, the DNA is TGTGCCAGCAGTGAAGCCCAGGAACAGGCTTTCTTT. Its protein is CASSEAQEQAFF.

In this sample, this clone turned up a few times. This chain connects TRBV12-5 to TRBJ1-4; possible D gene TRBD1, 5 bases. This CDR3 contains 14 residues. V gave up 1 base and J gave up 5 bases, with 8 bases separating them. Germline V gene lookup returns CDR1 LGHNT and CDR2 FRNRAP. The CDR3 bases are TGTGCTAGTGGTTTGGGAGCAGGGAATGAAAAACTGTTTTTT. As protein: CASGLGAGNEKLFF.

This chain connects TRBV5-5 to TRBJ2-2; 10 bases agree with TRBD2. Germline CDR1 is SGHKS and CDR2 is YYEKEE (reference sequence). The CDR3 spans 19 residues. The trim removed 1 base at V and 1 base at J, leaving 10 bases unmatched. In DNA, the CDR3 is TGTGCCAGCAGCTTGCCCAGGCTAGCGGGAGTTAGGAACACCGGGGAGCTGTTTTTT. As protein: CASSLPRLAGVRNTGELFF.

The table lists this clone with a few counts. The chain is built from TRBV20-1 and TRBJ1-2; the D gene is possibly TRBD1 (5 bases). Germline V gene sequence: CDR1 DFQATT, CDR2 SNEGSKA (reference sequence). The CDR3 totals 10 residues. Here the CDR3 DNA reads TGCAGGGCGTTGGGGGGTGGCTACACCTTC. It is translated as CRALGGGYTF.

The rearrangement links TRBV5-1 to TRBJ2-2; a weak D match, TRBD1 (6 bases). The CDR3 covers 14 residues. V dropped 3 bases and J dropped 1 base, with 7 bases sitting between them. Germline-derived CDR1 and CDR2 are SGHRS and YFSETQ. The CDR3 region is CASSWGQNTGELFF. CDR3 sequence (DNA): TGCGCCAGCAGCTGGGGACAGAACACCGGGGAGCTGTTTTTT.

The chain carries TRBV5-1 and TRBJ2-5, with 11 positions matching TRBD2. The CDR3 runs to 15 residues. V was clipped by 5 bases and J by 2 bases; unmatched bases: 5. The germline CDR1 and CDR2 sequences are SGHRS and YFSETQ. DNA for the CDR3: TGCGCCAGCAGGAGGACTAGCGGGCAACAAGAGACCCAGTACTTC. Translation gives CASRRTSGQQETQYF.

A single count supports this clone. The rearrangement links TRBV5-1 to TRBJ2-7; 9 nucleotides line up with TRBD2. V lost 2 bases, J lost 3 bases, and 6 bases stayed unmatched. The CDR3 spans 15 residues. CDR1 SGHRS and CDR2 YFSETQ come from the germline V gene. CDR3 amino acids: CASSLVAGEVYEQYF. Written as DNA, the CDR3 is TGCGCCAGCAGCTTAGTAGCGGGAGAAGTCTACGAGCAGTACTTC.